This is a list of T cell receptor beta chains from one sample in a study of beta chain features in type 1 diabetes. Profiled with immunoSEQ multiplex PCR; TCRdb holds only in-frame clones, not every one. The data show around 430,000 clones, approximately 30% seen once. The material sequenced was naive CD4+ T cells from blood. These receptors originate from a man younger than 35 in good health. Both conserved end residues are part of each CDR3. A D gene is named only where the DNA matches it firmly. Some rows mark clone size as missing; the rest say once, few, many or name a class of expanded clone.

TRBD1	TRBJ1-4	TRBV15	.	CATATGVKLFF	TGTGCCACAGCAACAGGGGTTAAACTGTTTTTT
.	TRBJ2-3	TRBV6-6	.	CAIRVSGTDTQYF	TGTGCCATTCGGGTGAGTGGCACAGATACGCAGTATTTT
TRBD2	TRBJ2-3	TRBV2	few	CANAPNSGREDTQYF	TGTGCCAACGCCCCGAATAGCGGGCGGGAAGATACGCAGTATTTT
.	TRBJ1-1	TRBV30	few	CAWKELRNGDTEAFF	TGTGCCTGGAAGGAGTTAAGGAATGGGGACACTGAAGCTTTCTTT
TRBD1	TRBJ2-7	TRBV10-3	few	CAISDDRGKDEQYF	TGTGCCATCAGTGACGACAGGGGAAAGGACGAGCAGTACTTC
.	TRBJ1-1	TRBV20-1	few	CSAEQGRVAFF	TGCAGTGCTGAACAGGGTAGGGTAGCTTTCTTT
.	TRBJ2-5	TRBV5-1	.	CASSLQGTQETQYF	TGCGCCAGCAGCTTGCAGGGGACCCAGGAGACCCAGTACTTC
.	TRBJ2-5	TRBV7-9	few	CASSGRSETQYF	TGTGCCAGCAGCGGTCGGAGCGAGACCCAGTACTTC
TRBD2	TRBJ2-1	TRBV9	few	CASSVVSSGSVEQFF	TGTGCCAGCAGCGTAGTGTCTAGCGGGAGTGTTGAGCAGTTCTTC
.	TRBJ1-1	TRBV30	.	CAWSVRGNTEAFF	TGTGCCTGGAGTGTACGGGGTAACACTGAAGCTTTCTTT
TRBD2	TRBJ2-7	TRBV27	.	CASSSTSGAGEQYF	TGTGCCAGCAGTTCCACTAGCGGGGCAGGCGAGCAGTACTTC
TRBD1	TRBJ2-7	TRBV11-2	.	CASSLRQGTYEQYF	TGTGCCAGCAGCCTCCGACAGGGAACCTACGAGCAGTACTTC
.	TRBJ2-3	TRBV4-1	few	CASSQGRARVRGDTQYF	TGCGCCAGCAGCCAAGGAAGGGCGCGGGTGCGCGGGGATACGCAGTATTTT
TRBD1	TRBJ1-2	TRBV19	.	CASTRRTGEGYTF	TGTGCCAGTACGCGGCGGACAGGGGAAGGCTACACCTTC
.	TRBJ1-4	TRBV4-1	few	CASSLRGLGEKLFF	TGCGCCAGCAGCCTGCGGGGATTGGGCGAAAAACTGTTTTTT
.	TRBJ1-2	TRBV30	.	CAWRPGSVYGYTF	TGTGCCTGGCGACCAGGGTCCGTCTATGGCTACACCTTC
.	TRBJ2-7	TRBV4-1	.	CASSQDYPALYEQYF	TGCGCCAGCAGCCAAGACTACCCGGCCCTCTACGAGCAGTACTTC
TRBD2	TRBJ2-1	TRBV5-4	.	CASSKARLADYNEQFF	TGTGCCAGCAGCAAAGCTCGACTAGCGGACTACAATGAGCAGTTCTTC
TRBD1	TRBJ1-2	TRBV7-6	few	CASSLASGGTNYGYTF	TGTGCCAGCAGCTTAGCGTCAGGGGGCACGAACTATGGCTACACCTTC
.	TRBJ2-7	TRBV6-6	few	CASGKLGRTPLEQYF	TGTGCCAGCGGCAAGCTGGGACGGACCCCTCTGGAGCAGTACTTC
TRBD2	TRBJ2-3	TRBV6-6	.	CASTGGRDTQYF	TGTGCCAGCACGGGCGGGAGGGATACGCAGTATTTT
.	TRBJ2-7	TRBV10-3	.	CAISESSPVVTYEQYF	TGTGCCATCAGTGAGTCGAGTCCGGTTGTCACCTACGAGCAGTACTTC
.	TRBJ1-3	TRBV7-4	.	CASRSLGRTASGNTIYF	TGTGCCAGCAGATCCCTTGGCCGTACCGCTTCTGGAAACACCATATATTTT
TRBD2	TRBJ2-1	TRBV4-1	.	CASSQGATSGRGGVQFF	TGCGCCAGCAGCCAAGGGGCGACTAGCGGGAGAGGTGGAGTGCAGTTCTTC
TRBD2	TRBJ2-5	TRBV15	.	CATSREGRRASGRGETQYF	TGTGCCACCAGCAGAGAAGGGCGGCGGGCTAGCGGGAGGGGGGAGACCCAGTACTTC
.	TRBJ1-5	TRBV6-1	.	CASSDIRRAWQPQHF	TGTGCCAGCAGTGATATAAGGAGGGCCTGGCAGCCCCAGCATTTT
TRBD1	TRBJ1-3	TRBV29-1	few	CSVDLQGASSGNTIYF	TGCAGCGTTGATCTCCAGGGGGCTTCCTCTGGAAACACCATATATTTT
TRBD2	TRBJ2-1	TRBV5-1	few	CASSYAGESNEQFF	TGCGCCAGCAGCTACGCGGGAGAAAGCAATGAGCAGTTCTTC
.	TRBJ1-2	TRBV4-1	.	CASSVAGARSYGYTF	TGCGCCAGCAGCGTTGCGGGGGCGCGCTCCTATGGCTACACCTTC
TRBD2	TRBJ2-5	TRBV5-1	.	CASSLGTSVQETQYF	TGCGCCAGCAGCTTGGGGACTAGCGTCCAAGAGACCCAGTACTTC
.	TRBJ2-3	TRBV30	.	CAWNRQTPLTDTQYF	TGTGCCTGGAACAGGCAGACTCCTCTCACAGATACGCAGTATTTT
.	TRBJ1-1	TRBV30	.	CAWRSAGGPPEAFF	TGTGCCTGGAGGAGTGCGGGAGGTCCTCCTGAAGCTTTCTTT
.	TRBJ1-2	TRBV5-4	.	CASSSTYGFSDYGYTF	TGTGCCAGCAGCTCCACCTACGGGTTCTCGGACTATGGCTACACCTTC
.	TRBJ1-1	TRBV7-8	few	CASSSDSSNTEAFF	TGTGCCAGCAGCTCGGACAGCTCGAACACTGAAGCTTTCTTT
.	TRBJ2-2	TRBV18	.	CASSPRAMESTGELFF	TGTGCCAGCTCACCGCGGGCAATGGAGAGTACCGGGGAGCTGTTTTTT
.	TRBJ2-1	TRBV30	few	CAWSGTSGPGSYNEQFF	TGTGCCTGGAGTGGAACCTCAGGGCCGGGCTCCTACAATGAGCAGTTCTTC
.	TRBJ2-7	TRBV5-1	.	CASSLGGVYEQYF	TGCGCCAGCAGCTTGGGTGGAGTCTACGAGCAGTACTTC
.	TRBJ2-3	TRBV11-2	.	CASSPRRIF	TGTGCCAGCAGCCCACGAAGGATATTT
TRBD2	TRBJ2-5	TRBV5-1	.	CASSAPGGSETQYF	TGCGCCAGCAGCGCCCCGGGAGGGTCTGAGACCCAGTACTTC
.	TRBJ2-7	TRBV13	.	CASSSLRREQYF	TGTGCCAGCAGCTCTCTCCGCCGGGAGCAGTACTTC
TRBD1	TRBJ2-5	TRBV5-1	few	CASSSTGVTETQYF	TGCGCCAGCAGCTCTACAGGGGTCACGGAGACCCAGTACTTC
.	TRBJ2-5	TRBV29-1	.	CSVLGTGETQYF	TGCAGCGTTCTAGGGACTGGGGAGACCCAGTACTTC
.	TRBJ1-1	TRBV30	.	CAWSTGPGSGEAFF	TGTGCCTGGAGTACTGGACCAGGGTCTGGTGAAGCTTTCTTT
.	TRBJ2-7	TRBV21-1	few	CASRSLESSYEQYF	TGTGCCAGCAGGAGTTTGGAGAGCTCCTACGAGCAGTACTTC
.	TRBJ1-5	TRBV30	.	CAWSVQLNQPQHF	TGTGCCTGGAGTGTTCAGTTAAATCAGCCCCAGCATTTT
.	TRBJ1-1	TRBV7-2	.	CASSLFQGTNTEAFF	TGTGCCAGCAGCCTATTTCAGGGTACCAACACTGAAGCTTTCTTT
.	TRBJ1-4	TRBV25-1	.	CASSPWTTNEKLFF	TGTGCCAGCAGTCCTTGGACAACTAATGAAAAACTGTTTTTT
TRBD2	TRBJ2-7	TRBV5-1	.	CASSLAAGEDEQYF	TGCGCCAGCAGCTTGGCCGCGGGGGAGGACGAGCAGTACTTC
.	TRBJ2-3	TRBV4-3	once	CASSQGGGPDTQYF	TGCGCCAGCAGCCAGGGCGGAGGCCCGGATACGCAGTATTTT
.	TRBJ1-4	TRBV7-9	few	CASSPTGLDDEKLFF	TGTGCCAGCAGCCCGACAGGTTTGGACGATGAAAAACTGTTTTTT
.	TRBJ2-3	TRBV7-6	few	CASSYWGRAGATDTQYF	TGTGCCAGCAGCTATTGGGGAAGAGCTGGGGCCACAGATACGCAGTATTTT
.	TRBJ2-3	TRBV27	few	CASSPVGSDTQYF	TGTGCCAGCAGTCCTGTCGGATCAGATACGCAGTATTTT
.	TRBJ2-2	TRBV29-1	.	CSVDGAHTGELFF	TGCAGCGTTGATGGGGCCCACACCGGGGAGCTGTTTTTT
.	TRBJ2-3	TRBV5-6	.	CASSLIRGAGPDTQYF	TGTGCCAGCAGCTTGATACGGGGGGCCGGGCCAGATACGCAGTATTTT
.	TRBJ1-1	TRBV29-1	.	CSVSAGVVAFF	TGCAGCGTTTCAGCGGGGGTCGTCGCTTTCTTT
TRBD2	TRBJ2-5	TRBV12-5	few	CASANSGGLQETQYF	TGTGCTAGTGCCAATAGCGGGGGCCTCCAAGAGACCCAGTACTTC
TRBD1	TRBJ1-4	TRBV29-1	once	CSAGQLDEKLFF	TGCAGCGCGGGACAGCTAGATGAAAAACTGTTTTTT